The TCR beta chain described here comes from a study of neurological immune-mediated disorders. Across the study: Multiple sclerosis patients (n = 34) included roughly 30 with relapsing-remitting and 3 with secondary progressive disease.

The unsorted libraries were generated from a total of 2 million PBMCs, which had been stored in RNAlater at -80 C. This clonotype was seen many times. This CDR3 region has 17 residues. Trimming cost V 2 bases and J 5 bases, with 19 bases left between them. Germline V gene lookup returns CDR1 MNHNS and CDR2 SASEGT. The authors produced cDNA by 5'RACE using 10-nucleotide random UMIs. TCRdb ran MiXCR on the 5' RACE reads and lists one entry per CDR3 protein. Here the sample spans under 80,000 distinct CDR3 sequences, 4% to 6% being singletons. This chain uses TRBV6-1 with TRBJ2-1; perhaps TRBD1 as D (5 bases). The specimen sequenced was PBMCs. The receptor comes from a woman aged 45 to 65 with multiple sclerosis. This chain's CDR3 is CASSETLQGFRDNEQFF. In DNA form, the CDR3 reads TGTGCCAGCAGTGAAACCCTTCAGGGATTTCGAGACAATGAGCAGTTCTTC.